This T cell receptor beta chain appears in the sequencing data of a study of blood T cell repertoires in COVID-19. Some clones are missing from TCRdb's copy, which holds only in-frame ones; the method was immunoSEQ multiplex PCR. Of about 130,000 clones in the sample, around 88% were seen once. Germline V gene lookup returns CDR1 MGHRA and CDR2 YSYEKL. The ends lost 0 bases at V and 4 bases at J; junction bases unmatched: 5. The CDR3 runs 16 residues. This chain connects TRBV4-1 to TRBJ1-2, with TRBD1 matching 10 bases. Sequencing was carried out using peripheral blood. This TCR came from a woman aged 45 to 65 who had recovered from COVID-19. DNA of the CDR3: TGCGCCAGCAGCCAAGATTACGACAGGGGGCCCTATGGCTACACCTTC. Protein sequence: CASSQDYDRGPYGYTF.